This TCR beta chain appears in the sequencing data of a study of T-cell reconstitution after alpha-beta-depleted transplantation in children. In germline, CDR1 is LGHNA, CDR2 YSLEER. V lost 0 bases to trimming and J lost 9 bases, with 6 bases between them. The CDR3 sequence is 13 residues long. Researchers prepared the TCRbeta library using unique molecular identifiers, the study reports. MiXCR, run by TCRdb on the PCR reads, gives a single entry per CDR3 protein. The data hold approximately 640,000 distinct CDR3 sequences, with roughly 17% observed a single time. This TCR came from a human donor who donated a stem cell graft to a child with acute myeloid leukemia. The chain combines TRBV4-3 with TRBJ1-6, with D unresolved. The sample in question was PBMCs from the stem cell graft donor, obtained from the stem cell graft. The CDR3 loop reads CASSQETGSPLHF. The CDR3 coding sequence is TGCGCCAGCAGCCAAGAGACGGGTTCACCCCTCCACTTT.